The clone carrying this T cell receptor beta chain was counted between two and nine times. Its target is not known. V was pared by 6 bases and J by 9 bases, with 11 bases of the junction left unmatched. Germline V lookup: CDR1 MNHNY, CDR2 SVGAGI (reference sequence). This CDR3 is built from 15 residues. This record comes from a study of blood T cells in healthy people across ages. Study-wide points: A roughly linear fall in TCR beta diversity per million T cells was seen with increasing age. Unknown donor CMV status possibly confounded expanded clonotype changes. Researchers deemed the diversity estimates from one million T cells underestimates.

Next came a second PCR, run for about 6 to 12 cycles, which used a sample-barcoded 5' primer along with a J-beta primer mix. The template-switch adaptor was a 5' adaptor with 12 random nucleotides. It tagged each cDNA molecule. MiXCR was run by TCRdb on the 5' RACE reads, yielding one entry per CDR3 protein. The repertoire includes about 1.6 million distinct CDR3 sequences, about 35% of them detected once, and roughly 10% sits in the top ten. The sample was blood. The chain joins TRBV6-6 to TRBJ1-6; 7 nucleotides line up with TRBD1. The clonotype was recovered from a woman in her 30s in good health. CDR3 residues: CASRTGKSNLSPLHF. CDR3 sequence (DNA): TGTGCCAGCAGGACAGGGAAGAGTAACCTTTCACCCCTCCACTTT.